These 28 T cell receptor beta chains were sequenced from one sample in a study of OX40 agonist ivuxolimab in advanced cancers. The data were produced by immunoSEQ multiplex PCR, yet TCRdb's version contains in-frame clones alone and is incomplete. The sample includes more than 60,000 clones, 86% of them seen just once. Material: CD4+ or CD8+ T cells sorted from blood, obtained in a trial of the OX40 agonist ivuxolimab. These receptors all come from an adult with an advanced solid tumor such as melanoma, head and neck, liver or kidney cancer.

The chain's CDR3 is CASSPAGQAEAFF. The CDR3, as DNA: TGTGCCAGCAGCCCCGCGGGTCAGGCTGAAGCTTTCTTT. This chain connects TRBV9 to TRBJ1-1, with no clear D. This CDR3 contains 13 residues. Deletions cut 4 bases from V and 6 bases from J, with 13 bases between. CDR1 and CDR2 (germline): SGDLS, YYNGEE.

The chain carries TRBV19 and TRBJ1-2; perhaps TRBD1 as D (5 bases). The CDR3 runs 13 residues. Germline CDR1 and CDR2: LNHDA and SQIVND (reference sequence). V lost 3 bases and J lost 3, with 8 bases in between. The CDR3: CASSIVRDYGYTF. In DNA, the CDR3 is TGTGCCAGTAGTATTGTCAGGGACTATGGCTACACCTTC.

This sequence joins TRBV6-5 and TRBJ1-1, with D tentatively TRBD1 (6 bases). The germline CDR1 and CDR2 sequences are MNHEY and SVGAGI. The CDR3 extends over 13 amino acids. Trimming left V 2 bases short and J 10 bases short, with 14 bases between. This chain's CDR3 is CASSYGRGTSAFF. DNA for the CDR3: TGTGCCAGCAGTTACGGACGTGGGACATCAGCTTTCTTT.

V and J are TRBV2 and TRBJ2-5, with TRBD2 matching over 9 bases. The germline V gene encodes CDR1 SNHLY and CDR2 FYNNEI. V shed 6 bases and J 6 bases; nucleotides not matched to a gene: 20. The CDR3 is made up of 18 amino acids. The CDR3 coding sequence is TGTGCCAGCAGCCCCCCCTGGGGTAGCGGGGGACCTCAGCAGACCCAGTACTTC. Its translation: CASSPPWGSGGPQQTQYF. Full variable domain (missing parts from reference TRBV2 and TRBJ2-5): EPEVTQTPSHQVTQMGQEVILRCVPISNHLYFYWYRQILGQKVEFLVSFYNNEISEKSEIFDDQFSVERPDGSNFTLKIRSTKLEDSAMYFCASSPPWGSGGPQQTQYFGPGTRLLVL.

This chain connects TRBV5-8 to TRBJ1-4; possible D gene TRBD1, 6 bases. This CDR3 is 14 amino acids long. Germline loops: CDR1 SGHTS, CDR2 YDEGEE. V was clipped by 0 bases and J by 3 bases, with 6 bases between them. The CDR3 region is CASSLEGANEKLFF. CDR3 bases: TGTGCCAGCAGCTTGGAGGGGGCTAATGAAAAACTGTTTTTT.

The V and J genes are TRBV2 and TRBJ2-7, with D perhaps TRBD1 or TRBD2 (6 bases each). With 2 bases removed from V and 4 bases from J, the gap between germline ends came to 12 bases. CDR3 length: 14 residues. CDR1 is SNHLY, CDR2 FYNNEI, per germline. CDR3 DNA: TGTGCCAGCAGTGAAACCGGGGGCCTTTACGAGCAGTACTTC. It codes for CASSETGGLYEQYF.

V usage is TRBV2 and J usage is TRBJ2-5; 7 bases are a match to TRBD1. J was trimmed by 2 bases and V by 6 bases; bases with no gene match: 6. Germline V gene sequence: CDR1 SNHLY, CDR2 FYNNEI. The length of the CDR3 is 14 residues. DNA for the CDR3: TGTGCCAGCAGACAAACAGGGGCGCAAGAGACCCAGTACTTC. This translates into CASRQTGAQETQYF.

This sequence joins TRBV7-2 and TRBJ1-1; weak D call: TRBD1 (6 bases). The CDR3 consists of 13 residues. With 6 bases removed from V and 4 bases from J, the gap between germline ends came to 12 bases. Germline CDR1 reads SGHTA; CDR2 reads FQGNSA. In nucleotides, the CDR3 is TGTGCCAGCAGACAAACAGGGCCCACTGAAGCTTTCTTT. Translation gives CASRQTGPTEAFF. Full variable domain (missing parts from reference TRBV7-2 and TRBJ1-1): GAGVSQSPSNKVTEKGKDVELRCDPISGHTALYWYRQSLGQGLEFLIYFQGNSAPDKSGLPSDRFSAERTGGSVSTLTIQRTQQEDSAVYLCASRQTGPTEAFFGQGTRLTVV.

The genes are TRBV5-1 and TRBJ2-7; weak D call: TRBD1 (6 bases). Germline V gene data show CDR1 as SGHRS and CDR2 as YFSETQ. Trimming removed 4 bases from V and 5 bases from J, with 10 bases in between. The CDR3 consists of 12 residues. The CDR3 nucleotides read TGCGCCAGCAGCGCCGACAGGCACGAGCAGTACTTC. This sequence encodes CASSADRHEQYF.

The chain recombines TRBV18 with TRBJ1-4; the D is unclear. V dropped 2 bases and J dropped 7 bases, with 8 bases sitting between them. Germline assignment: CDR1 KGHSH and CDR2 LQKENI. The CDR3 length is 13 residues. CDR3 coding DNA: TGTGCCAGCTCACCAGGGAATGGTGAAAAACTGTTTTTT. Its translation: CASSPGNGEKLFF. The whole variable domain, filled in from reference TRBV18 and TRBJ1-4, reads NAGVMQNPRHLVRRRGQEARLRCSPMKGHSHVYWYRQLPEEGLKFMVYLQKENIIDESGMPKERFSAEFPKEGPSILRIQQVVRGDSAAYFCASSPGNGEKLFFGSGTQLSVL.

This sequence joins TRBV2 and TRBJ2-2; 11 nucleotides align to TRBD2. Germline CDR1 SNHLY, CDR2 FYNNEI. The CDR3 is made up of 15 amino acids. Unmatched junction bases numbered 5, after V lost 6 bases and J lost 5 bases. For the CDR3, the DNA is TGTGCCAGCAGGTTCCTAGCGGGGGGTACCGGGGAGCTGTTTTTT. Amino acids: CASRFLAGGTGELFF.

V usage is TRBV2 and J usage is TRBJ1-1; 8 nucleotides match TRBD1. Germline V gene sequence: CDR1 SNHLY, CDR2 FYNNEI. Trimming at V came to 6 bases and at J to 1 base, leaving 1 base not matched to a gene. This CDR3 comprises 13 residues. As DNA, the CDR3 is TGTGCCAGCAGGGGGACAGGGAACACTGAAGCTTTCTTT. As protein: CASRGTGNTEAFF.

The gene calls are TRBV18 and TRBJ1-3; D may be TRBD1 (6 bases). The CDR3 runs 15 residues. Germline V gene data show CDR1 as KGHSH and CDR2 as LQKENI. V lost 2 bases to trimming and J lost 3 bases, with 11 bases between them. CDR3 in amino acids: CASSPTTGVGNTIYF. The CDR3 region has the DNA TGTGCCAGCTCACCAACGACAGGTGTTGGAAACACCATATATTTT.

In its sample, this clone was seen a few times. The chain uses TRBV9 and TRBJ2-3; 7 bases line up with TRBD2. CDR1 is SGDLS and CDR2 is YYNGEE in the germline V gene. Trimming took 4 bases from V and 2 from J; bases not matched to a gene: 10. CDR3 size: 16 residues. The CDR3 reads CASSPRGRGYTDTQYF. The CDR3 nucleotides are TGTGCCAGCAGCCCCCGGGGGAGGGGATACACAGATACGCAGTATTTT.

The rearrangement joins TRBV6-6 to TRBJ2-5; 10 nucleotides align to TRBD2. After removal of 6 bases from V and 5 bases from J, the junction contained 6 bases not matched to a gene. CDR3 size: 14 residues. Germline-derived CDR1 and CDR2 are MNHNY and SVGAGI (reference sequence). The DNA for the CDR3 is TGTGCCAGCAGGTCAGCGGGGGGGCCGGAGACCCAGTACTTC. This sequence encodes CASRSAGGPETQYF.

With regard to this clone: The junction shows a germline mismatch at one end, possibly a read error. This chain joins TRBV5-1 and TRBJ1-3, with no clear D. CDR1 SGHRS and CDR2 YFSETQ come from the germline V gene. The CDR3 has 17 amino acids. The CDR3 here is CASRLGFGSVSGNTIYF. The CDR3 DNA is TGCGCCAGCAGATTGGGGTTTGGCTCGGTCTCTGGAAACACCATATATTTT.

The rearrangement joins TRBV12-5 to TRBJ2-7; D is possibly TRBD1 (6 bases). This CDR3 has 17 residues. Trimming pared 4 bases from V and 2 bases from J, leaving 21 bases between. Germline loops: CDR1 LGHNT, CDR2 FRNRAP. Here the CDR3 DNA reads TGTGCTAGTGGTTCATTAAAACAGGGATCCCTTACCTACGAGCAGTACTTC. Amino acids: CASGSLKQGSLTYEQYF.

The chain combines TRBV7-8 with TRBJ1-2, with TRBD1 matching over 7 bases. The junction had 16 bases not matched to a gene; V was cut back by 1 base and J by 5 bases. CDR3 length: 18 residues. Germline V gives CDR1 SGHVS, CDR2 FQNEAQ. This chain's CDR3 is CASSLGGPGDSHNYGYTF. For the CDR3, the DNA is TGTGCCAGCAGCTTAGGTGGGCCCGGGGACAGCCATAATTATGGCTACACCTTC.

CDR3 in amino acids: CASIRQGTRTYNEQFF. The CDR3 DNA reads TGTGCCAGCATTCGGCAGGGGACGAGAACCTACAATGAGCAGTTCTTC. This rearrangement joins TRBV2 to TRBJ2-1; tentative D call: TRBD1 (6 bases). From germline, CDR1 is SNHLY and CDR2 FYNNEI. The V and J ends lost 7 bases and 2 bases respectively, with 18 bases between them. This CDR3 is 16 amino acids long.

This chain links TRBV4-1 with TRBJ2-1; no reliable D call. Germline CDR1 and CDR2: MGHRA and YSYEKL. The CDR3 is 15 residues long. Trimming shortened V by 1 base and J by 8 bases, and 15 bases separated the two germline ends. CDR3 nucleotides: TGCGCCAGCAGCCAAGCTCCCCGGATAACCGATGAGCAGTTCTTC. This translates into CASSQAPRITDEQFF.

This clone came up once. The CDR3 loop reads CASSESSWAQYF. CDR3 DNA: TGTGCCAGCAGTGAATCGTCGTGGGCCCAGTACTTC. This rearrangement joins TRBV6-1 to TRBJ2-5, with no clear D. Looked up from germline, CDR1 is MNHNS and CDR2 is SASEGT. V gave up 2 bases and J gave up 9 bases, with 10 bases separating them. The CDR3 runs to 12 residues.

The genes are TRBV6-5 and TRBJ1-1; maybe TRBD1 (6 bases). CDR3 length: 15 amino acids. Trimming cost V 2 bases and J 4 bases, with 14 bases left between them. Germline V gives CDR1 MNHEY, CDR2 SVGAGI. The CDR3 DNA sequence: TGTGCCAGCAGTTACAAAACAGGGCGGCGCACTGAAGCTTTCTTT. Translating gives CASSYKTGRRTEAFF.

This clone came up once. CDR3 protein: CASNESGRGSYEQYF. The CDR3 DNA is TGTGCCAGTAACGAATCGGGGAGGGGGTCCTACGAGCAGTACTTC. J is TRBJ2-7 and V is TRBV28; TRBD2 is a possible D gene (7 bases). CDR3 size: 15 residues. V lost 9 bases and J 1 base, leaving 19 bases between the germline ends. Germline loops: CDR1 MDHEN, CDR2 SYDVKM.

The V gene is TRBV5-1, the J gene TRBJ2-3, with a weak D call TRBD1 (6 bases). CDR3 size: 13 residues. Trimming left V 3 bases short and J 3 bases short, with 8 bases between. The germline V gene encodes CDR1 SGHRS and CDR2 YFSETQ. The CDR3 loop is CASSWTVTDTQYF. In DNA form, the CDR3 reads TGCGCCAGCAGCTGGACAGTTACAGATACGCAGTATTTT. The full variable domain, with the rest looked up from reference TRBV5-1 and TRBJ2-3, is KAGVTQTPRYLIKTRGQQVTLSCSPISGHRSVSWYQQTPGQGLQFLFEYFSETQRNKGNFPGRFSGRQFSNSRSEMNVSTLELGDSALYLCASSWTVTDTQYFGPGTRLTVL.

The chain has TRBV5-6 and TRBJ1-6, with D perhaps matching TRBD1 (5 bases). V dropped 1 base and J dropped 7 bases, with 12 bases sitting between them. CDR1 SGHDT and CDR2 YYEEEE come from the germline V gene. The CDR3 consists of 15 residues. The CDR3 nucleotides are TGTGCCAGCAGCTTGACCCCTGGGGCGAATTCACCCCTCCACTTT. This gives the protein CASSLTPGANSPLHF.

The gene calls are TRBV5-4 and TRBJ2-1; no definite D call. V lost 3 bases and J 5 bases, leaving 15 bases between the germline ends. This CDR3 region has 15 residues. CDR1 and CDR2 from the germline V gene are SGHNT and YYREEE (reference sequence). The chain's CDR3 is CASSSGPTNHNEQFF. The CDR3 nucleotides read TGTGCCAGCAGCTCCGGGCCTACGAACCACAATGAGCAGTTCTTC.

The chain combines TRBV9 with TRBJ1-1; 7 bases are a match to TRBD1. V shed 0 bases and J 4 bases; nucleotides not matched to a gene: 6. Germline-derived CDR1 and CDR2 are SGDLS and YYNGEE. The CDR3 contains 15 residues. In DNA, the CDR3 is TGTGCCAGCAGCGTAGGAGGGGGCTACGGCACTGAAGCTTTCTTT. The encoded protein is CASSVGGGYGTEAFF. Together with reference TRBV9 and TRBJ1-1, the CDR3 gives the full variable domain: DSGVTQTPKHLITATGQRVTLRCSPRSGDLSVYWYQQSLDQGLQFLIQYYNGEERAKGNILERFSAQQFPDLHSELNLSSLELGDSALYFCASSVGGGYGTEAFFGQGTRLTVV.

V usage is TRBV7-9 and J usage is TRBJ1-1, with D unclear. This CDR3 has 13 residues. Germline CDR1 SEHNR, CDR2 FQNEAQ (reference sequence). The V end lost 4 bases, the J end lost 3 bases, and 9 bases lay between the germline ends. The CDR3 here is CASSSHGDTEAFF. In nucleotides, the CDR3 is TGTGCCAGCAGCTCTCACGGGGACACTGAAGCTTTCTTT.